This T cell receptor beta chain came from a study of blood T cell repertoires in COVID-19. This table comes from immunoSEQ multiplex PCR, and its TCRdb copy is limited to in-frame clones, with some not included. The data show approximately 200,000 clones, approximately 90% seen once. Participant-reported clinical history was the basis for cohort assignment. The CDR3 totals 12 residues. Looked up from germline, CDR1 is MDHEN and CDR2 is SYDVKM. V lost 3 bases, J lost 4 bases, and 6 bases lay in between. Sequenced sample: PBMCs or T cells enriched from blood (not recorded which). The TCR originated in a woman aged 30 to 39 who had recovered from COVID-19. The V gene is TRBV28, the J gene TRBJ1-2, with no clear D. The CDR3 sequence is CASSFGAYGYTF. In nucleotides, the CDR3 is TGTGCCAGCAGTTTCGGAGCCTATGGCTACACCTTC.